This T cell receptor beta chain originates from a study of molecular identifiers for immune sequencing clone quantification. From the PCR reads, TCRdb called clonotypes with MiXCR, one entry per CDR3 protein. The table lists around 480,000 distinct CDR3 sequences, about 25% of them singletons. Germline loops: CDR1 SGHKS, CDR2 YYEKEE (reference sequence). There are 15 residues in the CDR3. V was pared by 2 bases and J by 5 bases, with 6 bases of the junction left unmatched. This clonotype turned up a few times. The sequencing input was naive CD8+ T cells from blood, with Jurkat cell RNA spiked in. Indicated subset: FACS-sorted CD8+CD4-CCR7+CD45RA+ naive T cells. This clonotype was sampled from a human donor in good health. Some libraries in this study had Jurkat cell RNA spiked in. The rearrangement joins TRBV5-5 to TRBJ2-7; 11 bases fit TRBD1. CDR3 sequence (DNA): TGTGCCAGCAGCTTCCGGGACAGGGGGTCCCACGAGCAGTACTTC. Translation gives CASSFRDRGSHEQYF.